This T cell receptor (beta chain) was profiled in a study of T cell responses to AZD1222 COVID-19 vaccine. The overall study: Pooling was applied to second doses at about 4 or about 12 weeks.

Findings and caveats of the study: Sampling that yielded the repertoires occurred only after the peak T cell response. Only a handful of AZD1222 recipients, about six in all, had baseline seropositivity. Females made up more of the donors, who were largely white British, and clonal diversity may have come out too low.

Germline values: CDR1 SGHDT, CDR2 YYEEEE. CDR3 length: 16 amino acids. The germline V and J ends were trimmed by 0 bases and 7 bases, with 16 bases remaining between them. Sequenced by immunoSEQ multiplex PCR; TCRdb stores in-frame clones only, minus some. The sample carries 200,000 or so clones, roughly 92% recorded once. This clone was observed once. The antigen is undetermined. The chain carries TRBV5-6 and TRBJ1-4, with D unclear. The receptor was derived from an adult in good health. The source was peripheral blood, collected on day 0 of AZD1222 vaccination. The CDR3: CASSLVSGIGGEKLFF. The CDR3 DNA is TGTGCCAGCAGCTTGGTGTCGGGGATAGGAGGTGAAAAACTGTTTTTT.